The 12 T cell receptor beta chains reported below all come from one sample, sequenced in a study of pediatric ulcerative colitis. Profiling relied on immunoSEQ multiplex PCR, and the TCRdb table lists in-frame clones only, not all of them. The table has roughly 45,000 clones, 78% seen once; the top ten hold 3.5% to 4.5%. During colonoscopy, one to two rectal pinch biopsies were collected. What was sequenced was gut tissue. The receptors come from a girl aged 10 to 17 with moderate ulcerative colitis.

This clone was observed once. The chain couples TRBV5-1 to TRBJ1-4; 10 bases are shared with TRBD1. The CDR3 consists of 19 residues. CDR1 and CDR2 (germline): SGHRS, YFSETQ. With 4 bases clipped from V and 4 bases from J, the junction kept 16 bases outside the gene matches. CDR3 sequence (DNA): TGCGCCAGCAGCGCCCGGAGCGGGACAGGGGAATCTAGTAATGAAAAACTGTTTTTT. The encoded protein is CASSARSGTGESSNEKLFF.

The V call is TRBV7-9, the J call TRBJ1-4; D uncertain. This CDR3 has 14 amino acids. Germline values: CDR1 SEHNR, CDR2 FQNEAQ (reference sequence). V lost 10 bases and J lost 0, with 12 bases in between. CDR3: CATTDGATNEKLFF. CDR3 bases: TGTGCCACAACTGACGGTGCAACTAATGAAAAACTGTTTTTT.

The V call is TRBV19, the J call TRBJ1-1; 10 nucleotides match TRBD1. The CDR3 consists of 16 residues. The germline V gene has CDR1 LNHDA and CDR2 SQIVND (reference sequence). With 6 bases clipped from V and 3 bases from J, the junction kept 10 bases outside the gene matches. For the CDR3, the DNA is TGTGCCAGTAGCCCCCAGGGACAGGGGTGGTACACTGAAGCTTTCTTT. Protein sequence: CASSPQGQGWYTEAFF.

The count of this clone is one. The J gene is TRBJ2-3, the V gene TRBV5-4, with 11 bases identical to TRBD2. Losses at the gene ends were 2 bases for V and 2 bases for J; bases not matched to a gene: 4. The V gene's germline CDR1 is SGHNT and CDR2 YYREEE (reference sequence). This CDR3 contains 16 residues. The CDR3 here is CASSFLAGGHTDTQYF. The CDR3 DNA sequence: TGTGCCAGCAGCTTTCTAGCGGGGGGCCACACAGATACGCAGTATTTT.

This clone was seen once. The V call is TRBV11-2, the J call TRBJ2-7; D remains unclear. V lost 6 bases to trimming and J lost 1 base, with 19 bases between them. The germline CDR1 and CDR2 sequences are SGHAT and FQNNGV. There are 16 residues in the CDR3. DNA of the CDR3: TGTGCCAGCAGGAAAGATAAACACACCCTTTCCTACGAGCAGTACTTC. This encodes CASRKDKHTLSYEQYF.

The chain carries TRBV11-3 and TRBJ2-3, with D perhaps TRBD1 (7 bases). Germline CDR1 reads SGHNT; CDR2 reads YENEEA. This CDR3 contains 14 residues. The V gene lost 5 bases and the J gene lost 4 bases, with 13 bases spanning the gap. Here the CDR3 DNA reads TGTGCCAGCAGCGCGGGACAGCGTTCAGATACGCAGTATTTT. It codes for CASSAGQRSDTQYF.

The CDR3 here is CASSVQGGSLFF. The CDR3 region has the DNA TGTGCCAGCAGCGTACAGGGAGGGTCACTGTTTTTT. The chain links TRBV7-2 to TRBJ1-4; D possibly corresponds to TRBD1 (6 bases). CDR3 length: 12 amino acids. Germline V gives CDR1 SGHTA, CDR2 FQGNSA. V lost 5 bases and J lost 13, with 14 bases in between.

This clone appeared a single time. This sequence joins TRBV6-1 and TRBJ1-2; 10 positions agree with TRBD1. This CDR3 is 14 amino acids long. The germline V gene has CDR1 MNHNS and CDR2 SASEGT. Trimming cost V 5 bases and J 4 bases; bases outside gene matches: 4. The CDR3, as DNA: TGTGCCAGCAGTACCCGGACAGGGGGCTATGGCTACACCTTC. This gives the protein CASSTRTGGYGYTF.

This rearrangement joins TRBV5-4 to TRBJ1-2, with D unclear. Germline-derived CDR1 and CDR2 are SGHNT and YYREEE (reference sequence). This CDR3 contains 13 residues. The V end lost 5 bases, the J end lost 0 bases, and 8 bases lay between the germline ends. In DNA form, the CDR3 reads TGTGCCAGCAGTTCGGAGCCTAACTATGGCTACACCTTC. The encoded protein is CASSSEPNYGYTF.

V usage is TRBV11-2 and J usage is TRBJ2-3; TRBD1 matches at 7 bases. V shed 4 bases and J 2 bases; nucleotides not matched to a gene: 6. Per germline, CDR1 SGHAT and CDR2 FQNNGV. The CDR3 covers 15 residues. The DNA for the CDR3 is TGTGCCAGCAGCTCGGGACAGACCTTCACAGATACGCAGTATTTT. It yields the protein CASSSGQTFTDTQYF.

The chain is built from TRBV30 and TRBJ1-1, with D unclear. Trimming took off 0 bases at V and 5 bases at J, with 10 bases between the two ends. CDR1 and CDR2 (germline): GTSNPN, SVGIG (reference sequence). The CDR3 has 13 amino acids. This CDR3 reads CAWSVGYQTEAFF. As DNA, the CDR3 is TGTGCCTGGAGTGTAGGGTATCAGACTGAAGCTTTCTTT. The whole variable domain, remainder taken from reference TRBV30 and TRBJ1-1, is SQTIHQWPATLVQPVGSPLSLECTVEGTSNPNLYWYRQAAGRGLQLLFYSVGIGQISSEVPQNLSASRPQDRQFILSSKKLLLSDSGFYLCAWSVGYQTEAFFGQGTRLTVV.

The chain has TRBV5-1 and TRBJ2-5; tentative D call: TRBD2 (6 bases). Germline CDR1 is SGHRS and CDR2 is YFSETQ. V was shortened by 5 bases and J by 2 bases, with 16 bases between the two germline ends. The CDR3 consists of 15 residues. CDR3 sequence (DNA): TGCGCCAGCAGTTGGATAGCGGAAAGTCAAGAGACCCAGTACTTC. This translates into CASSWIAESQETQYF.